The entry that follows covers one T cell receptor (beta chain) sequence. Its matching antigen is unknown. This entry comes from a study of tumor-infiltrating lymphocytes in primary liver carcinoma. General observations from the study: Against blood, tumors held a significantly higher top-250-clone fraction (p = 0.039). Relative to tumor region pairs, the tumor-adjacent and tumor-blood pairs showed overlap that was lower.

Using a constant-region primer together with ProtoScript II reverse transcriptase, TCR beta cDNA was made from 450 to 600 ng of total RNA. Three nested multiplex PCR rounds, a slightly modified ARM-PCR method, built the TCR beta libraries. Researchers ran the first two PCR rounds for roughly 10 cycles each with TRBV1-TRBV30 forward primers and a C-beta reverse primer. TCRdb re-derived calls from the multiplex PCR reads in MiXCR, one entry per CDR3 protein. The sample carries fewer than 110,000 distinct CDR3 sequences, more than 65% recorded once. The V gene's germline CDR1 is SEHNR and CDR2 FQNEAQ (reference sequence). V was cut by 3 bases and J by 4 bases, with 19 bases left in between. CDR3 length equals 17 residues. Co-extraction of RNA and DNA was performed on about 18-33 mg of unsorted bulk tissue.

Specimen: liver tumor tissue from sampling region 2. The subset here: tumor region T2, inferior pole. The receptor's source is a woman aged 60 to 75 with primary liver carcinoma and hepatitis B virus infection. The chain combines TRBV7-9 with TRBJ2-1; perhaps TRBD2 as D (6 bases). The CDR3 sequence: CASSFETGLGTYNEQFF. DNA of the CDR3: TGTGCCAGCAGCTTCGAGACGGGGCTCGGGACTTACAATGAGCAGTTCTTC. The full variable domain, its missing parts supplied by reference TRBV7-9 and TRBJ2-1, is DTGVSQNPRHKITKRGQNVTFRCDPISEHNRLYWYRQTLGQGPEFLTYFQNEAQLEKSRLLSDRFSAERPKGSFSTLEIQRTEQGDSAMYLCASSFETGLGTYNEQFFGPGTRLTVL.